The 20 T cell receptor beta chains below all came from one sample that was sequenced in a study of blood T cell repertoires in COVID-19. Only in-frame clones appear in the TCRdb table, and some are missing; sequencing was by immunoSEQ multiplex PCR. The repertoire holds about 140,000 clones, with just under 85% as singletons. Material: PBMCs or T cells enriched from blood (not recorded which). These receptors were obtained from a woman in her forties or fifties with acute COVID-19.

V and J are TRBV27 and TRBJ1-2; TRBD1 might be the D (5 bases). This CDR3 region has 16 residues. Per the germline V gene, CDR1 is MNHEY and CDR2 is SMNVEV (reference sequence). The germline V and J ends were trimmed by 4 bases and 7 bases, with 22 bases remaining between them. DNA of the CDR3: TGTGCCAGCAGTTATAGCAACACTCAGGGTTCGGGTGGCTACACCTTC. Residues: CASSYSNTQGSGGYTF.

The chain employs TRBV2 and TRBJ2-7, with 9 nucleotides matching TRBD1. Germline V lookup: CDR1 SNHLY, CDR2 FYNNEI. Trimming took 6 bases from V and 3 from J; bases not matched to a gene: 12. This CDR3 comprises 16 residues. CDR3 protein: CASRITPGQGIYEQYF. DNA of the CDR3: TGTGCCAGCAGGATTACACCGGGACAGGGTATCTACGAGCAGTACTTC.

This clone showed up just a few times. V gene TRBV29-1 combines with J gene TRBJ2-1, with 9 bases that match TRBD2. Germline trimming cut 0 bases from V and 7 bases from J; bases unmatched to any gene: 7. This CDR3 contains 15 residues. CDR1 is SQVTM and CDR2 is ANQGSEA in the germline V gene. CDR3 region: CSVEDYLAGKNEQFF. CDR3 sequence (DNA): TGCAGCGTTGAAGATTACCTAGCGGGAAAGAATGAGCAGTTCTTC.

This chain uses TRBV7-2 with TRBJ2-1; the match to TRBD2 covers 7 bases. The CDR3 runs to 13 residues. Germline CDR1 and CDR2: SGHTA and FQGNSA. J gave up 2 bases and V 8 bases, and 3 bases lay outside the gene matches. The CDR3 region has the DNA TGTGCCAGCGCTGCGGGGGCCTACAATGAGCAGTTCTTC. Its protein product is CASAAGAYNEQFF.

V gene TRBV5-1 combines with J gene TRBJ1-1; 8 bases map to TRBD1. The CDR3 spans 15 residues. J lost 0 bases, V lost 4 bases, and 5 bases had no gene match. The germline gives CDR1 SGHRS, CDR2 YFSETQ. CDR3 in DNA: TGCGCCAGCAGCACCATGACAGGGGTGAACACTGAAGCTTTCTTT. The encoded protein is CASSTMTGVNTEAFF.

A remark on this clone: The same CDR3 can be traced to other DNA sequences in this sample. The chain couples TRBV29-1 to TRBJ2-7; no reliable D call. The germline V gene encodes CDR1 SQVTM and CDR2 ANQGSEA. The germline V and J ends were trimmed by 4 bases and 2 bases, with 6 bases remaining between them. The CDR3 has 11 residues. As DNA, the CDR3 is TGCAGCGTTGGCACAGCCTACGAGCAGTACTTC. It specifies CSVGTAYEQYF.

This clone occurred a few times. J is TRBJ2-7 and V is TRBV5-3; D not resolved. TRBV5-3 belongs to the ORF category, with a function that is uncertain. The CDR3 runs to 12 residues. V was clipped by 4 bases and J by 2 bases, with 7 bases between them. The chain's CDR3 is CARSANAYEQYF. CDR3 nucleotide sequence: TGTGCCAGAAGCGCGAATGCCTACGAGCAGTACTTC.

This chain connects TRBV3-1 (or the pseudogene TRBV3-2) to TRBJ2-1; a weak D match, TRBD2 (5 bases). The germline CDR1 and CDR2 sequences are LGHDT and YNNKEL (reference sequence). Trimming removed 2 bases from V and 5 bases from J, with 13 bases in between. The CDR3 totals 15 residues. The CDR3 DNA sequence: TGTGCCAGCAGCCAACAACTTATCGGGAACAATGAGCAGTTCTTC. The encoded protein is CASSQQLIGNNEQFF.

V is TRBV7-9 and J is TRBJ1-1; TRBD1 is a possible D gene (6 bases). Per germline, CDR1 SEHNR and CDR2 FQNEAQ (reference sequence). V lost 5 bases and J 1 base, leaving 17 bases between the germline ends. The CDR3 sequence is 16 residues long. The CDR3 region has the DNA TGTGCCAGCAGCCCTCGGGGGGCGATAGGGAACACTGAAGCTTTCTTT. It encodes CASSPRGAIGNTEAFF.

The V and J genes are TRBV2 and TRBJ1-3; D remains unclear. V lost 3 bases and J 4 bases, leaving 13 bases between the germline ends. Per the germline V gene, CDR1 is SNHLY and CDR2 is FYNNEI. CDR3 length: 15 residues. This CDR3 is CASSDGHSIGNTIYF. The CDR3 nucleotides are TGTGCCAGCAGTGATGGGCACTCGATCGGAAACACCATATATTTT.

The chain couples TRBV12-3 or TRBV12-4 to TRBJ1-1, with 7 bases lining up with TRBD1. V lost 8 bases and J lost 5; bases outside the gene matches: 8. This CDR3 has 13 residues. The chain's CDR3 is CASQVRGFTEAFF. CDR3 coding DNA: TGTGCCAGCCAGGTCAGGGGGTTTACTGAAGCTTTCTTT.

V is TRBV5-1 and J is TRBJ2-2; TRBD2 matches 14 bases. Germline values: CDR1 SGHRS, CDR2 YFSETQ. CDR3 length: 18 residues. V lost 4 bases to trimming and J lost 4 bases; unmatched junction nucleotides: 9. Here the CDR3 reads CASSPPGLAGAGTGELFF. The CDR3 bases are TGCGCCAGCAGCCCGCCGGGACTAGCGGGAGCGGGCACCGGGGAGCTGTTTTTT.

This clone appeared a single time. The V and J genes are TRBV19 and TRBJ2-2, with D unclear. The CDR3 loop spans 15 amino acids. Trimming removed 6 bases at V and 3 bases at J, with 14 bases between. Germline V CDR1 and CDR2: LNHDA, SQIVND (reference sequence). The CDR3 here is CASSPTRGYTGELFF. The DNA of the CDR3 is TGTGCCAGTAGCCCGACCCGAGGTTACACCGGGGAGCTGTTTTTT.

The rearrangement uses TRBV24-1 and TRBJ1-4; D uncertain. The CDR3 extends over 16 amino acids. The germline V gene has CDR1 KGHDR and CDR2 SFDVKD. Trimming took off 2 bases at V and 0 bases at J, with 9 bases between the two ends. CDR3 amino acids: CATSDSEGTTNEKLFF. CDR3 DNA sequence: TGTGCCACCAGTGATTCGGAGGGAACAACTAATGAAAAACTGTTTTTT.

This clone appeared a single time. The V and J genes are TRBV2 and TRBJ1-6, with 9 bases that match TRBD1. V lost 7 bases, J lost 8 bases, and 6 bases stayed unmatched. This CDR3 comprises 14 residues. The germline V gene has CDR1 SNHLY and CDR2 FYNNEI. The CDR3 sequence: CASTGQGTYSPLHF. The CDR3 coding sequence is TGTGCCAGCACTGGACAGGGGACATATTCACCCCTCCACTTT.

CDR3: CASSPGTPNEQYF. The DNA of the CDR3 is TGTGCCAGCAGCCCAGGGACTCCCAACGAGCAGTACTTC. The rearrangement joins TRBV7-3 to TRBJ2-7; a possible D gene is TRBD2 (6 bases). The germline gives CDR1 SGHTA, CDR2 FQGTGA. The CDR3 runs to 13 residues. The ends were cut back, 5 bases at V and 5 bases at J, with 13 bases in the middle.

The rearrangement joins TRBV28 to TRBJ2-5, with 10 bases identical to TRBD1. The J segment lost 8 bases and the V segment lost 5 bases, leaving 5 bases of the junction unmatched. The V gene's germline CDR1 is MDHEN and CDR2 SYDVKM. The CDR3 contains 13 residues. The CDR3 loop reads CASSRQGAGTQYF. In DNA form, the CDR3 reads TGTGCCAGCAGTCGACAGGGGGCTGGTACCCAGTACTTC.

The chain is built from TRBV24-1 and TRBJ1-2; D remains ambiguous. This CDR3 contains 14 residues. Looked up from germline, CDR1 is KGHDR and CDR2 is SFDVKD. Trimming took 6 bases from V and 4 from J, leaving 14 bases between them. CDR3 in DNA: TGTGCCACCAGTCCATCCGGGGAAAGCTATGGCTACACCTTC. Its protein is CATSPSGESYGYTF.

Only one count was recorded for this clone. The J gene is TRBJ1-1, the V gene TRBV6-5, with D perhaps matching TRBD1 (5 bases). This CDR3 contains 13 residues. In germline, CDR1 is MNHEY, CDR2 SVGAGI. Trimming took off 8 bases at V and 0 bases at J, with 10 bases between the two ends. For the CDR3, the DNA is TGTGCCAGCCGCCGACAGTTGAACACTGAAGCTTTCTTT. Translated: CASRRQLNTEAFF.

The count of this clone is one. The genes are TRBV7-6 and TRBJ2-1; D is uncertain. Germline CDR1 is SGHVS and CDR2 is FNYEAQ. The CDR3 spans 11 residues. The V end was cut by 2 bases, the J end by 8 bases, with 4 bases between. CDR3 DNA sequence: TGTGCCAGCAGCTTACTCTATGAGCAGTTCTTC. Its translation is CASSLLYEQFF.